Below, 12 T cell receptor beta chains from the same sample are listed, as sequenced in a study of blood T cell repertoires in COVID-19. Sequencing was performed with immunoSEQ multiplex PCR; in TCRdb, only in-frame clones are kept and a portion is missing. The table lists roughly 270,000 clones, approximately 81% of them singletons, with 2% to 3% in the top ten. The sequenced sample consisted of PBMCs or T cells enriched from blood (not recorded which). The receptors originated from a woman aged 45 to 65 who had recovered from COVID-19.

The chain employs TRBV5-1 and TRBJ1-1, with TRBD1 identical over 10 bases. Trimming cost V 0 bases and J 6 bases; bases outside gene matches: 8. The CDR3 length is 16 residues. Germline CDR1 SGHRS, CDR2 YFSETQ. The chain's CDR3 is CASSLGYGQGVPEAFF. In nucleotides, the CDR3 is TGCGCCAGCAGCTTGGGTTACGGACAGGGGGTACCTGAAGCTTTCTTT.

The chain joins TRBV11-2 to TRBJ2-1, with 13 bases matching TRBD2. The germline V gene has CDR1 SGHAT and CDR2 FQNNGV. V was pared by 4 bases and J by 9 bases, with 9 bases of the junction left unmatched. This CDR3 contains 16 residues. The CDR3 DNA follows: TGTGCCAGCAGCTCCCCCGCGGGACTAGCGGGAAGTGAGCAGTTCTTC. Protein product: CASSSPAGLAGSEQFF.

The chain combines TRBV5-6 with TRBJ2-1, with D possibly being TRBD2 (6 bases). CDR1 is SGHDT, CDR2 YYEEEE, per germline. The CDR3 has 13 amino acids. Trimming shortened V by 1 base and J by 5 bases, and 7 bases separated the two germline ends. The CDR3 nucleotides are TGTGCCAGCAGCTTGTGGGGGGACAATGAGCAGTTCTTC. This encodes CASSLWGDNEQFF.

This sequence joins TRBV6-5 and TRBJ2-7; 9 nucleotides agree with TRBD2. This CDR3 has 14 amino acids. The V gene's germline CDR1 is MNHEY and CDR2 SVGAGI. V gave up 8 bases and J gave up 3 bases; unmatched junction bases: 8. CDR3 sequence: CASALSGRLYEQYF. The CDR3 DNA is TGTGCCAGCGCCTTAAGCGGGAGGCTCTACGAGCAGTACTTC.

The chain is built from TRBV28 and TRBJ1-5; the D gene is possibly TRBD1 (6 bases). Trimming stripped 6 bases from V and 4 bases from J, with 16 bases between. This CDR3 is built from 15 residues. CDR1 and CDR2 (germline): MDHEN, SYDVKM. The CDR3 is CASSPRDTNNQPQHF. CDR3 sequence (DNA): TGTGCCAGCAGCCCACGGGACACCAATAATCAGCCCCAGCATTTT.

V and J are TRBV5-6 and TRBJ1-4; D uncertain. V lost 4 bases to trimming and J lost 7 bases, with 8 bases between them. The CDR3 extends over 12 amino acids. Germline CDR1 is SGHDT and CDR2 is YYEEEE. The DNA for the CDR3 is TGTGCCAGCAGCCGAAACTCTGAAAAACTGTTTTTT. This encodes CASSRNSEKLFF.

The rearrangement links TRBV9 to TRBJ1-2; 11 positions agree with TRBD1. Germline CDR1 SGDLS, CDR2 YYNGEE. With 3 bases clipped from V and 5 bases from J, the junction kept 9 bases outside the gene matches. CDR3 length: 16 residues. CDR3 amino acids: CASSEGSGDRGYGYTF. The DNA for the CDR3 is TGTGCCAGCAGCGAGGGTTCGGGGGACAGGGGGTATGGCTACACCTTC.

This chain links TRBV3-1 (or the pseudogene TRBV3-2) with TRBJ2-7; TRBD2 might be the D (6 bases). Germline V CDR1 and CDR2: LGHDT, YNNKEL (reference sequence). Trimming shortened V by 4 bases and J by 3 bases, and 16 bases separated the two germline ends. The CDR3 contains 15 residues. The CDR3: CASSLGLPNGYEQYF. The CDR3, as DNA: TGTGCCAGCAGCCTGGGACTCCCGAATGGCTACGAGCAGTACTTC.

The chain has TRBV5-5 and TRBJ2-2; 10 bases map to TRBD2. This CDR3 is 16 amino acids long. CDR1 SGHKS and CDR2 YYEKEE come from the germline V gene (reference sequence). With 0 bases clipped from V and 3 bases from J, the junction kept 2 bases outside the gene matches. The CDR3 region has the DNA TGTGCCAGCAGCTTGGGTACTAGCGGGGACACCGGGGAGCTGTTTTTT. Translated: CASSLGTSGDTGELFF.

The genes are TRBV6-2 or TRBV6-3 and TRBJ2-7; D remains ambiguous. In germline, CDR1 is MNHEY, CDR2 SVGEGT. The CDR3 length is 13 residues. The V end lost 2 bases, the J end lost 1 base, and 6 bases lay between the germline ends. DNA for the CDR3: TGTGCCAGCAGTTACGGGCAGTCCTACGAGCAGTACTTC. This gives the protein CASSYGQSYEQYF.

V gene TRBV7-7 combines with J gene TRBJ2-7; weak D call: TRBD2 (5 bases). The V end was cut by 2 bases, the J end by 3 bases, with 8 bases between. There are 13 residues in the CDR3. Germline CDR1 and CDR2: SSHAT and FNYEAQ (reference sequence). DNA of the CDR3: TGTGCCAGCAGCTTATTGGAGGACTACGAGCAGTACTTC. Residues: CASSLLEDYEQYF.

CDR3 nucleotides: TGTGCCTGGAGGAACAGGGGAGTGACTGAAGCTTTCTTT. This gives the protein CAWRNRGVTEAFF. The chain has TRBV30 and TRBJ1-1, with 7 bases aligning to TRBD1. V trimming: 3 bases; J trimming: 5 bases; junction bases outside the gene matches: 6. CDR3 length: 13 amino acids. Germline V lookup: CDR1 GTSNPN, CDR2 SVGIG (reference sequence).